Detailed here is one T cell receptor beta chain. Its antigen remains unknown. The sample originates from a study of graft-versus-host responses after intestinal transplantation. For the study at large: Those transplanted obtained multivisceral, liver-intestinal, or isolated intestinal grafts.

Some clones are missing from TCRdb's copy, which holds only in-frame ones; the method was immunoSEQ multiplex PCR. The sample has some 100,000 clones, about 90% seen once. Germline CDR1 and CDR2: MNHNS and SASEGT. The CDR3 is made up of 13 amino acids. V lost 4 bases and J lost 5, with 8 bases in between. The chain carries TRBV6-1 and TRBJ1-4, with D perhaps matching TRBD1 (5 bases). The material was unstimulated CD4+ T cells sorted from spleen or lymph node cells, obtained before transplant. The receptor's source is a human donor who was the organ donor for an intestinal transplant. The CDR3 spells CASSVGANEKLFF. The CDR3 DNA sequence: TGTGCCAGCAGTGTAGGGGCCAATGAAAAACTGTTTTTT.